This T cell receptor (beta chain) emerged from a study of shared T cell receptors in the human thymus. The J segment lost 3 bases and the V segment lost 5 bases, leaving 4 bases of the junction unmatched. The CDR3 runs to 13 residues. Germline-derived CDR1 and CDR2 are MNHNY and SVGAGI (reference sequence). Profiled with immunoSEQ multiplex PCR; TCRdb holds only in-frame clones, not every one. The repertoire holds under 850,000 clones, with approximately 90% as singletons. This clone was seen more than once but under ten times. These data were also filed under a second study, of human thymus T cells. In that study: Thymic tissue was derived from resections collected during corrective heart surgery. Apparent bias marked the V and J gene usage of thymic and blood repertoires. Related research examined unrelated individuals and reported that their thymic repertoires overlapped highly.

Sequences were obtained from thymocytes. The chain joins TRBV6-6 to TRBJ2-7, with 7 bases matching TRBD2. The TCR was taken from a boy less than two years old with a congenital heart defect. The CDR3 coding sequence is TGTGCCAGCAGTCGGGACTACAACTACGAGCAGTACTTC. Translation: CASSRDYNYEQYF.